The 14 T cell receptor beta chains below were found in one sample sequenced in a study of blood T cell repertoires in COVID-19. Data came from immunoSEQ multiplex PCR; TCRdb stores just in-frame clones and leaves some out. The data show some 110,000 clones, roughly four fifths seen once. Source material: peripheral blood. Every receptor here comes from a man between 60 and 75 years old with acute or convalescent COVID-19.

The sample holds a few counts of this clone. The chain joins TRBV28 to TRBJ2-7; 8 positions agree with TRBD1. The CDR3 has 16 residues. Germline V gives CDR1 MDHEN, CDR2 SYDVKM. V dropped 4 bases and J dropped 3; count of bases not matched to a gene: 11. CDR3 in DNA: TGTGCCAGCAGTTATCTATTCGGGACAGGTAACTACGAGCAGTACTTC. It translates to CASSYLFGTGNYEQYF. The full variable domain, in which reference TRBV28 and TRBJ2-7 provide the parts outside the CDR3, is DVKVTQSSRYLVKRTGEKVFLECVQDMDHENMFWYRQDPGLGLRLIYFSYDVKMKEKGDIPEGYSVSREKKERFSLILESASTNQTSMYLCASSYLFGTGNYEQYFGPGTRLTVT.

This chain joins TRBV18 and TRBJ2-5; TRBD1 might be the D (6 bases). V was shortened by 3 bases and J by 3 bases, with 11 bases between the two germline ends. This CDR3 is 14 amino acids long. CDR1 is KGHSH and CDR2 is LQKENI in the germline V gene. The CDR3 sequence: CASSPATGKETQYF. In nucleotides, the CDR3 is TGTGCCAGCTCACCCGCAACAGGGAAAGAGACCCAGTACTTC.

This chain links TRBV5-8 with TRBJ1-5; 11 bases are a match to TRBD1. CDR1 is SGHTS and CDR2 is YDEGEE in the germline V gene. The CDR3 is 18 amino acids. The V gene end was trimmed by 2 bases and the J gene end by 0 bases; junction bases not matched to a gene: 7. CDR3 residues: CASSFYGTGGYSNQPQHF. The CDR3 nucleotides read TGTGCCAGCAGCTTTTACGGGACAGGGGGATATAGCAATCAGCCCCAGCATTTT.

J is TRBJ2-3 and V is TRBV9, with D possibly TRBD2 on 6 matching bases. Germline V gives CDR1 SGDLS, CDR2 YYNGEE. The CDR3 covers 16 residues. The V and J ends lost 1 base and 0 bases respectively, with 12 bases between them. The DNA for the CDR3 is TGTGCCAGCAGCGTATCCCCTAGCGCTAGCACAGATACGCAGTATTTT. Translated, it gives CASSVSPSASTDTQYF.

The rearrangement links TRBV28 to TRBJ1-2, with a weak D call TRBD1 (6 bases). This CDR3 contains 13 residues. V shed 7 bases and J shed 3 bases, with 12 bases lying between them. CDR1 is MDHEN, CDR2 SYDVKM, per germline. In DNA form, the CDR3 reads TGTGCCAGCAATTCAGGGGCCTACTATGGCTACACCTTC. Amino acid sequence: CASNSGAYYGYTF.

The J gene is TRBJ1-6, the V gene TRBV6-5; 10 bases match TRBD1. Per germline, CDR1 MNHEY and CDR2 SVGAGI. The ends lost 0 bases at V and 7 bases at J; junction bases unmatched: 3. The CDR3 runs 16 residues. The CDR3 here is CASSYSPGQGNSPLHF. The CDR3 nucleotides are TGTGCCAGCAGTTACTCCCCGGGACAGGGGAATTCACCCCTCCACTTT.

The chain employs TRBV6-5 and TRBJ2-7; 8 nucleotides align to TRBD1. The CDR3 has 13 amino acids. Losses at the gene ends were 6 bases for V and 5 bases for J; bases not matched to a gene: 6. CDR1 is MNHEY and CDR2 is SVGAGI in the germline V gene. For the CDR3, the DNA is TGTGCCAGCAGCCGGGGACAGGCTGACGAGCAGTACTTC. Translating gives CASSRGQADEQYF.

The rearrangement joins TRBV13 to TRBJ2-7; D not certain. This CDR3 spans 12 amino acids. Looked up from germline, CDR1 is PRHDT and CDR2 is FYEKMQ (reference sequence). Trimming took off 0 bases at V and 12 bases at J, with 12 bases between the two ends. The CDR3 protein is CASSLGPSPSYF. The CDR3 nucleotides are TGTGCCAGCAGCTTAGGCCCGTCCCCGTCGTACTTC. Full variable domain (missing parts from reference TRBV13 and TRBJ2-7): AAGVIQSPRHLIKEKRETATLKCYPIPRHDTVYWYQQGPGQDPQFLISFYEKMQSDKGSIPDRFSAQQFSDYHSELNMSSLELGDSALYFCASSLGPSPSYFGPGTRLTVT.

The V and J genes are TRBV19 and TRBJ1-5; 7 bases fit TRBD1. Germline loops: CDR1 LNHDA, CDR2 SQIVND (reference sequence). Unmatched junction bases numbered 3, after V lost 5 bases and J lost 2 bases. This CDR3 contains 14 residues. This CDR3 is CASSRTGGNQPQHF. The CDR3 nucleotides are TGTGCCAGTAGTCGTACAGGGGGCAATCAGCCCCAGCATTTT.

The genes are TRBV11-3 and TRBJ2-2; TRBD1 is a possible D gene (6 bases). Germline loops: CDR1 SGHNT, CDR2 YENEEA. Between the trimmed V and J ends, which lost 1 base and 7 bases, there was a span of 16 bases. This CDR3 has 16 residues. DNA for the CDR3: TGTGCCAGCAGCTTAGGAGGTCCCAGGGGTGGCGGGGAGCTGTTTTTT. Translating gives CASSLGGPRGGGELFF.

The chain is built from TRBV5-4 and TRBJ1-1, with D perhaps matching TRBD1 (5 bases). V dropped 5 bases and J dropped 2 bases, with 13 bases sitting between them. Germline V gene sequence: CDR1 SGHNT, CDR2 YYREEE (reference sequence). This CDR3 region has 14 residues. DNA of the CDR3: TGTGCCAGCAGGGAGCGACAGACCAACACTGAAGCTTTCTTT. The encoded protein is CASRERQTNTEAFF.

This chain joins TRBV6-2 or TRBV6-3 and TRBJ1-1, with 12 nucleotides matching TRBD1. Germline loops: CDR1 MNHEY, CDR2 SVGEGT. J gave up 5 bases and V 5 bases, and 9 bases lay outside the gene matches. The CDR3 consists of 16 residues. Here the CDR3 reads CASSDPGQGARTEAFF. The DNA of the CDR3 is TGTGCCAGCAGTGACCCGGGACAGGGGGCGAGAACTGAAGCTTTCTTT.

The CDR3 sequence is CASSGGHWNTEAFF. DNA of the CDR3: TGTGCCAGCAGCGGGGGACATTGGAACACTGAAGCTTTCTTT. The chain employs TRBV21-1 and TRBJ1-1; the D call TRBD1 from the table was never checked on the DNA. TRBV21-1 is tagged as a pseudogene. The CDR3 spans 14 residues.

This sequence joins TRBV15 and TRBJ2-3, with D possibly being TRBD2 (6 bases). V lost 0 bases and J 4 bases, leaving 14 bases between the germline ends. CDR1 and CDR2 (germline): LNHNV, YYDKDF (reference sequence). This CDR3 has 16 residues. The CDR3 nucleotides read TGTGCCACCAGCAGAGATCGCGCGGGAAGGGCAGATACGCAGTATTTT. It codes for CATSRDRAGRADTQYF.